This TCR beta chain was recovered during a study of blood T cell repertoires in COVID-19. Across the study: Sample material is recorded as cDNA or gDNA derived from T cells, B-cell-depleted T cells, or PBMCs.

The CDR3 runs 13 residues. Germline V gives CDR1 MNHEY, CDR2 SMNVEV (reference sequence). V shed 3 bases and J shed 4 bases, with 6 bases lying between them. The data were produced by immunoSEQ multiplex PCR, yet TCRdb's version contains in-frame clones alone and is incomplete. The sample lists under 200,000 clones, 65% to 85% occurring once. The chain is built from TRBV27 and TRBJ2-2; perhaps TRBD2 as D (5 bases). Input material: PBMCs or T cells enriched from blood (not recorded which). The clonotype was recovered from an older woman who had recovered from COVID-19. The CDR3 DNA is TGTGCCAGCAGTTTTACTAGCACCGGGGAGCTGTTTTTT. It codes for CASSFTSTGELFF.